The 16 T cell receptor beta chains given below trace back to one sample, sequenced in a study of blood T cell repertoires in COVID-19. Profiled with immunoSEQ multiplex PCR; TCRdb holds only in-frame clones, not every one. The table lists over 120,000 clones, 87% of them singletons. The sequencing input was peripheral blood. These receptors came from a man aged 50-60 years who had recovered from COVID-19.

The V call is TRBV7-2, the J call TRBJ2-1, with 9 positions matching TRBD2. The trim removed 5 bases at V and 6 bases at J, leaving 11 bases unmatched. The CDR3 totals 16 residues. Per the germline V gene, CDR1 is SGHTA and CDR2 is FQGNSA. The CDR3 DNA reads as TGTGCCAGCAGCCCAGTCCGCGGGGGGGCTACCAATGAGCAGTTCTTC. Encoded protein: CASSPVRGGATNEQFF.

The chain has TRBV2 and TRBJ1-5; 8 bases line up with TRBD1. CDR1 and CDR2 from the germline V gene are SNHLY and FYNNEI. This CDR3 comprises 14 residues. V lost 5 bases, J lost 6 bases, and 6 bases stayed unmatched. Here the CDR3 reads CASSFHTGGQPQHF. The DNA for the CDR3 is TGTGCCAGCAGTTTTCATACAGGGGGTCAGCCCCAGCATTTT.

The chain recombines TRBV3-1 (or the pseudogene TRBV3-2) with TRBJ2-7, with D perhaps matching TRBD2 (5 bases). Germline assignment: CDR1 LGHDT and CDR2 YNNKEL (reference sequence). The CDR3 is 12 amino acids. V gave up 1 base and J gave up 6 bases, with 7 bases separating them. The CDR3 DNA reads as TGTGCCAGCAGCCAAGCCGGGGTCGAGCAGTACTTC. Translating it yields CASSQAGVEQYF.

J is TRBJ2-2 and V is TRBV6-5, with D perhaps TRBD1 (6 bases). Germline lookup yields CDR1 MNHEY and CDR2 SVGAGI. The CDR3 is 15 amino acids. The V and J ends lost 2 bases and 3 bases respectively, with 10 bases between them. The CDR3, as DNA: TGTGCCAGCAGTTACGGGCAGGGGTACACCGGGGAGCTGTTTTTT. Its translation: CASSYGQGYTGELFF.

The chain links TRBV19 to TRBJ1-5; D is possibly TRBD1 (5 bases). Trimming stripped 7 bases from V and 4 bases from J, with 11 bases between. This CDR3 contains 13 residues. Germline V gene data show CDR1 as LNHDA and CDR2 as SQIVND (reference sequence). Here the CDR3 reads CASNWGGNQPQHF. CDR3 in DNA: TGTGCCAGTAACTGGGGGGGAAATCAGCCCCAGCATTTT. The full variable domain, in which reference TRBV19 and TRBJ1-5 provide the parts outside the CDR3, is DGGITQSPKYLFRKEGQNVTLSCEQNLNHDAMYWYRQDPGQGLRLIYYSQIVNDFQKGDIAEGYSVSREKKESFPLTVTSAQKNPTAFYLCASNWGGNQPQHFGDGTRLSIL.

This rearrangement joins TRBV9 to TRBJ1-2; D not resolved. Deletions cut 4 bases from V and 2 bases from J, with 12 bases between. Germline V lookup: CDR1 SGDLS, CDR2 YYNGEE. This CDR3 has 14 amino acids. Written as DNA, the CDR3 is TGTGCCAGCAGCAGCGCCGGAGCCAACTATGGCTACACCTTC. Its protein is CASSSAGANYGYTF.

Only one count was recorded for this clone. The chain joins TRBV7-2 to TRBJ2-1, with D possibly being TRBD2 (5 bases). Deletions cut 1 base from V and 3 bases from J, with 13 bases between. The CDR3 covers 16 residues. Germline V gene data show CDR1 as SGHTA and CDR2 as FQGNSA. For the CDR3, the DNA is TGTGCCAGCAGCTTAGTTCGGGGTTTGGGCTACAATGAGCAGTTCTTC. Its translation is CASSLVRGLGYNEQFF.

The chain uses TRBV10-3 and TRBJ2-5; a possible D gene is TRBD1 (6 bases). V lost 8 bases, J lost 2 bases, and 18 bases lay in between. Germline V gene lookup returns CDR1 ENHRY and CDR2 SYGVKD. This CDR3 comprises 15 residues. CDR3 amino acids: CAISDSRGQQETQYF. As DNA, the CDR3 is TGTGCCATCTCAGACTCACGGGGACAACAAGAGACCCAGTACTTC.

V and J are TRBV7-8 and TRBJ1-1; 7 nucleotides match TRBD1. Trimming took 3 bases from V and 2 from J; bases not matched to a gene: 3. This CDR3 comprises 14 residues. Germline V gives CDR1 SGHVS, CDR2 FQNEAQ. The CDR3 region has the DNA TGTGCCAGCAGCTTTACAGGGGTAAACACTGAAGCTTTCTTT. This sequence encodes CASSFTGVNTEAFF.

This clone showed up just once. The gene calls are TRBV4-2 and TRBJ1-1; 7 positions match TRBD1. The CDR3 spans 17 residues. CDR1 and CDR2 from the germline V gene are LGHNA and YNFKEQ. Trimming cost V 2 bases and J 1 base; bases outside gene matches: 10. CDR3 amino acids: CASSQTFRDRKNTEAFF. CDR3 DNA sequence: TGTGCCAGCAGCCAAACCTTCCGGGACAGAAAGAACACTGAAGCTTTCTTT.

This chain joins TRBV2 and TRBJ1-2; the match to TRBD1 covers 8 bases. This CDR3 spans 17 amino acids. Germline lookup yields CDR1 SNHLY and CDR2 FYNNEI. V lost 2 bases and J lost 1; bases outside the gene matches: 9. CDR3 sequence reads: CASSEQGAPFINYGYTF. The CDR3 DNA follows: TGTGCCAGCAGTGAACAGGGGGCCCCCTTTATTAACTATGGCTACACCTTC.

The chain uses TRBV9 and TRBJ2-1; D is perhaps TRBD1 (5 bases). CDR1 is SGDLS and CDR2 is YYNGEE in the germline V gene. The CDR3 length is 15 residues. Between the trimmed V and J ends, which lost 6 bases and 4 bases, there was a span of 17 bases. CDR3 residues: CASTPSGAGYNEQFF. CDR3 sequence (DNA): TGTGCCAGCACCCCTAGTGGGGCCGGATACAATGAGCAGTTCTTC.

The rearrangement links TRBV5-6 to TRBJ1-5; 8 nucleotides match TRBD1. V shed 4 bases, J shed 5 bases, and the junction held 5 bases outside the gene matches. The germline V gene has CDR1 SGHDT and CDR2 YYEEEE. The CDR3 consists of 14 residues. Here the CDR3 reads CASSLQGVDQPQHF. CDR3 sequence (DNA): TGTGCCAGCAGCCTACAGGGGGTAGATCAGCCCCAGCATTTT.

The V gene is TRBV27, the J gene TRBJ1-2; tentatively, D is TRBD1 (6 bases). Germline V CDR1 and CDR2: MNHEY, SMNVEV (reference sequence). V was clipped by 6 bases and J by 6 bases, with 17 bases between them. CDR3 length: 14 residues. The CDR3 DNA is TGTGCCAGCAGGGATGGACAGTCCCGCCATGGCTACACCTTC. It specifies CASRDGQSRHGYTF.

The genes are TRBV7-8 and TRBJ1-1, with no clear D. CDR3 length: 14 residues. V dropped 2 bases and J dropped 6 bases, with 13 bases sitting between them. Per germline, CDR1 SGHVS and CDR2 FQNEAQ. For the CDR3, the DNA is TGTGCCAGCAGCTTACTCTCTTATCCCCCTGAAGCTTTCTTT. This encodes CASSLLSYPPEAFF.

The rearrangement links TRBV3-1 (or the pseudogene TRBV3-2) to TRBJ1-2; maybe TRBD1 (5 bases). The V gene's germline CDR1 is LGHDT and CDR2 YNNKEL (reference sequence). This CDR3 comprises 12 residues. With 5 bases removed from V and 8 bases from J, the gap between germline ends came to 12 bases. The CDR3 region is CASSFSGGGYTF. CDR3 DNA: TGTGCCAGCAGCTTCAGCGGGGGGGGCTACACCTTC.